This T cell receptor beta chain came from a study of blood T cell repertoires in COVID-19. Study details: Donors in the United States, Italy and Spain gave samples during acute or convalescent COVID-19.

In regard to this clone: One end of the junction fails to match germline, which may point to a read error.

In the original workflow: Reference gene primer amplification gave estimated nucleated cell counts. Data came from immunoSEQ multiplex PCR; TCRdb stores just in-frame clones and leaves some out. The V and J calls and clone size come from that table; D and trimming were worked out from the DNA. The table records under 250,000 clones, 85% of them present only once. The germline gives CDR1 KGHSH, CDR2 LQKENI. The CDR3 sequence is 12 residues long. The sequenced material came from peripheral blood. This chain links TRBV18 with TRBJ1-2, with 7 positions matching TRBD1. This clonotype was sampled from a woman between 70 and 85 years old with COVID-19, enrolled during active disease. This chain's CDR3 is CASSLDRESLSF. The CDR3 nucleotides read TGTGCCAGCTCATTAGACAGGGAGTCTCTTTCCTTC.